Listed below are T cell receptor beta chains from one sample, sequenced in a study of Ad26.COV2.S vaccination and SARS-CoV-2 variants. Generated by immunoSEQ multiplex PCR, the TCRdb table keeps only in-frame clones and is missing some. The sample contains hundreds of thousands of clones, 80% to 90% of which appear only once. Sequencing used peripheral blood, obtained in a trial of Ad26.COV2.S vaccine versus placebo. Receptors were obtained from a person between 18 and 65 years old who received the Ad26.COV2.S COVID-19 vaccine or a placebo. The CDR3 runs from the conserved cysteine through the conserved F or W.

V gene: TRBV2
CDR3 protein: CASSAGQSIDTQYF

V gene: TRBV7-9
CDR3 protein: CASSLAHEQFF

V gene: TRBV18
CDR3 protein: CASSPAGDSLGPQHF

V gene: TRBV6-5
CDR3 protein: CASSTDNSNQPQHF

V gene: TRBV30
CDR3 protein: CACRQGVDYGYTF

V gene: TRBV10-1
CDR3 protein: CASSHIAGAHSREQYF

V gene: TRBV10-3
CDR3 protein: CAISMDTTDTQYF

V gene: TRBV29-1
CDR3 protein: CSVDASWDYNEQFF

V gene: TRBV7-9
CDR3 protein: CASSRGTLGPQHF

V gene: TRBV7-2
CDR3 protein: CASSLAFSGTRGVTEAFF

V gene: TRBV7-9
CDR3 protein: CASTSGSGTRLFF

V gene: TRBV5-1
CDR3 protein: CASSWAPGANVLTF

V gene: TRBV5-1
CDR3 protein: CASSLGNTGELFF

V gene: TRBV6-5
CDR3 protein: CASSSNYNEQFF

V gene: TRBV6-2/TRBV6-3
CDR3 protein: CASSYRNERGSPLHF

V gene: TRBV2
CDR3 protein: CASSGMGDTGELFF

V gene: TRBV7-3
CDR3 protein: CASSLGQGEAFF

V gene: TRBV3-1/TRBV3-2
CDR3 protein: CASSQSSTSEQYF

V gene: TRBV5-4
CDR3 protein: CASSLRGVSYEQYF

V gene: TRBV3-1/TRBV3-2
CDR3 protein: CASSQAGVNEQFF

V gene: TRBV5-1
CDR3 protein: CASSRGLGGREGSADTQYF

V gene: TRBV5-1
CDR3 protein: CASRVSSGNNEQFF

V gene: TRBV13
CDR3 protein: CASSPGQNYGYTF

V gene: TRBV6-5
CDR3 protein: CASRTGLNTEAFF

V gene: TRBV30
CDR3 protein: CAWRGNGAYEQYF

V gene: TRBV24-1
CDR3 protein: CATSDGRGRPEAFF

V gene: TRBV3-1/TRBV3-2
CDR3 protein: CASSQDPGQDYGYTF

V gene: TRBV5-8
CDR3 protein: CASSLVLVFYNEQFF

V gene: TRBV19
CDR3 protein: CASRDRGEQPQHF

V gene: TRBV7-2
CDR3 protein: CASSFGGGSRVEQFF

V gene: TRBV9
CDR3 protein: CASSVVGSGELFF

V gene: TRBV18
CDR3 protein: CASSPGVTSGNTIYF

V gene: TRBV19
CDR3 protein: CASSIRGGTEAFF

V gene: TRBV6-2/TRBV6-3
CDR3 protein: CASSSLVSGGADTQYF

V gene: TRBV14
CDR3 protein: CASSQNEQAFF

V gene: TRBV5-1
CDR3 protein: CASSPHKPDTQYF

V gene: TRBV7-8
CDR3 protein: CASTRPGEAYPGNTIYF

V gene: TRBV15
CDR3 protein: CATSRDAYGYTF

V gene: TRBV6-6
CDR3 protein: CASNRDLQETQYF

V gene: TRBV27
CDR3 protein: CASRETPGGDEKLFF